A selection of T cell receptor beta chains follows, all from one sample in a study of OX40 agonist ivuxolimab in advanced cancers. Sequencing was performed with immunoSEQ multiplex PCR; in TCRdb, only in-frame clones are kept and a portion is missing. Of around 110,000 clones in the sample, over 85% were seen once. Sample: CD4+ or CD8+ T cells sorted from blood, taken in a trial of the OX40 agonist ivuxolimab. The receptors come from an adult with an advanced solid tumor such as melanoma, head and neck, liver or kidney cancer. The conserved cysteine and the conserved F or W are not part of the CDR3 here. Fields, in order: J gene, V gene, CDR3 protein.

>TRBJ1-1|TRBV28
ASLPAGARTEAF
>TRBJ2-7|TRBV18
ASSPGTGNSYEQY
>TRBJ2-5|TRBV7-2
ASSLLLAGETQY
>TRBJ1-3|TRBV6-6
ASSYGQGEGNTIY
>TRBJ2-2|TRBV5-1
ASSLVGSGELF
>TRBJ2-5|TRBV2
ASNLDRAGTQY
>TRBJ1-1|TRBV6-5
ASSYRNRGLRAEAF
>TRBJ2-2|TRBV7-3
ASSYPGTQTGELF
>TRBJ2-7|TRBV19
ASSIWQGTYEQH
>TRBJ2-1|TRBV27
ASSPQGSSYNEQF